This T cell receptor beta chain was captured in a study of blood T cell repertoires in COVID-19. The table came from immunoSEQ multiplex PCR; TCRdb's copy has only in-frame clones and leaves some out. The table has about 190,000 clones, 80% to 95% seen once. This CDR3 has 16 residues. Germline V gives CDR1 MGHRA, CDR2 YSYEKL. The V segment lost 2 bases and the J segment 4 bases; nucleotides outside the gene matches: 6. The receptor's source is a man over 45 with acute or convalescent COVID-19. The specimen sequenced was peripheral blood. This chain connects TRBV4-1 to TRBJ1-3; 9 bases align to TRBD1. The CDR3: CASSQLQGALGNTIYF. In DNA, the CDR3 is TGCGCCAGCAGCCAACTACAGGGGGCACTCGGAAACACCATATATTTT.